Listed here are 13 T cell receptor beta chains from one sample, sequenced in a study of T cells in Graves' hyperthyroidism and ophthalmopathy. RNA transcripts served as the template for amplifying TCR beta CDR3 regions. First-round RT-PCR targeting the TCR CDR3 was performed with the HTBI primer set. TCRdb re-derived calls from the multiplex PCR reads in MiXCR, one entry per CDR3 protein. The sample contains 300,000 to 450,000 distinct CDR3 sequences, more than 20% of which appear only once. The sample was blood. These receptors all stem from a man aged 45 to 65 with Graves' hyperthyroidism.

This clonotype has ten or more counts. Here the CDR3 reads CASRPGGRDEQYF. CDR3 DNA: TGTGCCAGCAGGCCAGGGGGTCGGGACGAGCAGTACTTC. V is TRBV2 and J is TRBJ2-7; 7 bases match TRBD1. CDR1 is SNHLY and CDR2 is FYNNEI in the germline V gene. The trim removed 6 bases at V and 5 bases at J, leaving 7 bases unmatched. This CDR3 contains 13 residues.

This chain uses TRBV18 with TRBJ1-5, with 8 nucleotides matching TRBD1. There are 15 residues in the CDR3. J lost 3 bases, V lost 4 bases, and 5 bases had no gene match. Germline V CDR1 and CDR2: KGHSH, LQKENI. CDR3 sequence: CASSLTGVNNQPQHF. The CDR3 region has the DNA TGTGCCAGCTCACTGACAGGGGTTAACAATCAGCCCCAGCATTTT.

This chain joins TRBV7-3 and TRBJ2-7, with 7 bases fitting TRBD2. Germline V gene lookup returns CDR1 SGHTA and CDR2 FQGTGA. The CDR3 loop spans 15 amino acids. J gave up 2 bases and V 4 bases, and 8 bases lay outside the gene matches. CDR3 protein: CASSSKRGFAYEQYF. The CDR3 DNA reads TGTGCCAGCAGCTCGAAGCGGGGTTTCGCCTACGAGCAGTACTTC.

The CDR3 region is CASSEVPAANTEAFF. CDR3 coding DNA: TGTGCCAGCAGTGAAGTTCCCGCAGCGAACACTGAAGCTTTCTTT. The chain is built from TRBV6-1 and TRBJ1-1; D uncertain. This CDR3 has 15 amino acids. V was shortened by 1 base and J by 1 base, with 10 bases between the two germline ends. Germline V gene lookup returns CDR1 MNHNS and CDR2 SASEGT.

The rearrangement joins TRBV12-3 or TRBV12-4 to TRBJ2-7; TRBD1 aligns across 8 bases. This CDR3 has 16 amino acids. J gave up 0 bases and V 2 bases, and 6 bases lay outside the gene matches. The CDR3 DNA sequence: TGTGCCAGCAGTTTATTCCAGGGGGCGAGCTCCTACGAGCAGTACTTC. This sequence encodes CASSLFQGASSYEQYF.

The CDR3 coding sequence is TGTGCCAGCAGTTTCTTCCGGGGCTCCTACGAGCAGTACTTC. Protein: CASSFFRGSYEQYF. The V gene is TRBV28, the J gene TRBJ2-7, with D perhaps TRBD2 (5 bases). Germline values: CDR1 MDHEN, CDR2 SYDVKM. This CDR3 comprises 14 residues. The germline V and J ends were trimmed by 3 bases and 0 bases, with 9 bases remaining between them.

Note on this clonotype: A read error may account for a junction end that differs from germline. V is TRBV5-6 and J is TRBJ2-6, with D perhaps TRBD1 (6 bases). The V gene's germline CDR1 is SGHDT and CDR2 YYEEEE. This CDR3 comprises 11 residues. The CDR3 here is CASSLAGDKSF. The CDR3 bases are TGTGCCAGCAGCTTGGCCGGGGACAAGTCTTTC.

Ten or more counts support this clonotype. This rearrangement joins TRBV28 to TRBJ1-2, with D uncertain. The CDR3 runs 12 residues. The germline gives CDR1 MDHEN, CDR2 SYDVKM. V was cut by 4 bases and J by 8 bases, with 11 bases left in between. CDR3 in amino acids: CASSSSKRGYTF. In DNA form, the CDR3 reads TGTGCCAGCAGTTCGTCCAAGAGGGGCTACACCTTC.

This clonotype was seen at least ten times. The chain carries TRBV9 and TRBJ2-7; 11 positions agree with TRBD1. This CDR3 is 15 amino acids long. Germline V gene data show CDR1 as SGDLS and CDR2 as YYNGEE. Losses at the gene ends were 3 bases for V and 3 bases for J; bases not matched to a gene: 5. CDR3 residues: CASSAGTGGNYEQYF. The CDR3 DNA sequence: TGTGCCAGCAGCGCAGGGACAGGGGGGAACTACGAGCAGTACTTC.

The chain employs TRBV20-1 and TRBJ2-3; 7 nucleotides line up with TRBD2. There are 17 residues in the CDR3. With V trimmed by 3 bases and J by 0 bases, 12 bases remained unmatched. Per the germline V gene, CDR1 is DFQATT and CDR2 is SNEGSKA (reference sequence). Here the CDR3 reads CSARGPTARESTDTQYF. CDR3 DNA sequence: TGCAGTGCTAGGGGACCGACGGCGCGGGAGAGCACAGATACGCAGTATTTT.

The gene calls are TRBV4-1 and TRBJ2-5, with D possibly matching TRBD2 (6 bases). The CDR3 extends over 16 amino acids. Germline V gene lookup returns CDR1 MGHRA and CDR2 YSYEKL. Between the trimmed V and J ends, which lost 1 base and 3 bases, there was a span of 15 bases. The CDR3 sequence is CASSQGSVAGKETQYF. In nucleotides, the CDR3 is TGCGCCAGCAGCCAAGGATCGGTGGCGGGAAAAGAGACCCAGTACTTC.

J is TRBJ2-7 and V is TRBV6-1, with 7 bases aligning to TRBD1. Germline CDR1 and CDR2: MNHNS and SASEGT. There are 13 residues in the CDR3. Trimming cost V 6 bases and J 5 bases; bases outside gene matches: 7. Here the CDR3 DNA reads TGTGCCAGCAGCCCGGGACAGCCGGACGAGCAGTACTTC. It specifies CASSPGQPDEQYF.

CDR3 region: CASSAGLAGSDTQYF. In DNA, the CDR3 is TGTGCCAGCAGTGCAGGGCTAGCGGGATCAGATACGCAGTATTTT. The chain carries TRBV6-1 and TRBJ2-3, with 9 bases that match TRBD2. This CDR3 is 15 amino acids long. Germline assignment: CDR1 MNHNS and CDR2 SASEGT. The junction had 6 bases not matched to a gene; V was cut back by 4 bases and J by 4 bases.